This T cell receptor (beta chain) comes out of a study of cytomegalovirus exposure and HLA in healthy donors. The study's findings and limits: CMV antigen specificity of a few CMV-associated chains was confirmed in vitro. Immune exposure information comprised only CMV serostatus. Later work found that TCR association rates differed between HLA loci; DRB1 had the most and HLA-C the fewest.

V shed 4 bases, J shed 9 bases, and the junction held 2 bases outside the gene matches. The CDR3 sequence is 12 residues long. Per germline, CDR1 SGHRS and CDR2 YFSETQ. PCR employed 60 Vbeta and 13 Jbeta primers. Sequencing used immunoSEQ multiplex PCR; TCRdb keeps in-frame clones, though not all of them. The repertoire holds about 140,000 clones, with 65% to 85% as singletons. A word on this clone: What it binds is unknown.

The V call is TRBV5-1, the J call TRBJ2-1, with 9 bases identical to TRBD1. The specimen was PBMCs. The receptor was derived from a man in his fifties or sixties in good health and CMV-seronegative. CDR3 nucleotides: TGCGCCAGCAGCGTGACAGGGGGTGAGCAGTTCTTC. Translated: CASSVTGGEQFF.